A selection of T cell receptor beta chains follows, all from one sample in a study of OX40 agonist ivuxolimab in advanced cancers. The method was immunoSEQ multiplex PCR; TCRdb's version includes in-frame clones alone and lacks a portion of them. This table holds about 79,000 clones, roughly 94% found once. This sample comprised CD4+ or CD8+ T cells sorted from blood, obtained in a trial of the OX40 agonist ivuxolimab. Receptors were obtained from an adult with an advanced solid tumor such as melanoma, head and neck, liver or kidney cancer. Each CDR3 is given with its conserved first and last residue. D genes are given only for firm matches. Size is omitted from some rows. Given values are once, few, many or a class for expanded clones.

cdr3_nt | cdr3_aa | v_call | clone_size | d_call | j_call
TGTGCCAGCGGAGAAGGGAGCTCCTACGAGCAGTACTTC | CASGEGSSYEQYF | TRBV27 | . | . | TRBJ2-7
TGCGCCAGCGCTGACCAAGAGACCCAGTACTTC | CASADQETQYF | TRBV5-1 | . | . | TRBJ2-5
TGTGCCAGCAGCCCGGAGGGCCTCGGGGGGGAGCAGTTCTTC | CASSPEGLGGEQFF | TRBV16 | once | TRBD2 | TRBJ2-1
TGTGCCAGCAGCTCCGGGACTAATGAAAAACTGTTTTTT | CASSSGTNEKLFF | TRBV11-2 | . | . | TRBJ1-4
TGTGCCAGCAGTTCCCGCCTGGGACTAGCGGGGGGCGGGCGGTTCTTC | CASSSRLGLAGGGRFF | TRBV27 | . | TRBD2 | TRBJ2-1
TGTGCCAGCAGCTTAGGCCAGGGGGACAGCTACGAGCAGTACTTC | CASSLGQGDSYEQYF | TRBV7-9 | . | TRBD1 | TRBJ2-7
TGTGCCAGCAGACTTGTAGGGCAGGGCGAACAGCCCCAGCATTTT | CASRLVGQGEQPQHF | TRBV28 | . | . | TRBJ1-5
TGTGCCAGCAGTTTTGGGGTAGGGAACACTGAAGCTTTCTTT | CASSFGVGNTEAFF | TRBV27 | . | . | TRBJ1-1
TGTGCCAGCAGTCCCTGGGACAGCAATCAGCCCCAGCATTTT | CASSPWDSNQPQHF | TRBV6-1 | . | . | TRBJ1-5
TGTGCCAGCAGTGCCGGGTTAGCCTCTCACTCTGGAAACACCATATATTTT | CASSAGLASHSGNTIYF | TRBV6-7 | . | . | TRBJ1-3
TGTGCCAGCAGCCTGGGACTTCCCACCGGGGAGCTGTTTTTT | CASSLGLPTGELFF | TRBV7-9 | . | . | TRBJ2-2
TGTGCTAGTGGACAATTTGGGTATACTGAAGCTTTCTTT | CASGQFGYTEAFF | TRBV12-5 | . | . | TRBJ1-1
TGTGCCAGCAGTGAAGACCCATGGACAGTGAACACTGAAGCTTTCTTT | CASSEDPWTVNTEAFF | TRBV6-1 | . | . | TRBJ1-1
TGTGCCAGTAGTATCGCCCGGGGGGGGAATGAGCAGTTCTTC | CASSIARGGNEQFF | TRBV19 | once | TRBD2 | TRBJ2-1
TGTGCCAGCAGTGGAGCCTACGAGCAGTACTTC | CASSGAYEQYF | TRBV6-5 | few | . | TRBJ2-7
TGCGCCAGCAGCCAAGATCTGGGGGCCTACGAGCAGTACTTC | CASSQDLGAYEQYF | TRBV4-3 | . | . | TRBJ2-7
TGTGCCAGCAGTGAACGACTAGCGGATTACAATGAGCAGTTCTTC | CASSERLADYNEQFF | TRBV6-1 | . | TRBD2 | TRBJ2-1
TGTGCCAGTAGTCTACCCTCTGGGACAGGGGGAGAGACCCAGTACTTC | CASSLPSGTGGETQYF | TRBV19 | once | TRBD1 | TRBJ2-5
TGCGCCAGCAGCCAAGAGTTTGTGGGGAGTGGGTTCTTC | CASSQEFVGSGFF | TRBV4-1 | . | . | TRBJ2-1
TGTGCCAGCAGCATAACCGGGACTACCTACGAGCAGTACTTC | CASSITGTTYEQYF | TRBV9 | . | TRBD2 | TRBJ2-7
TGTGCCAGCAGTGAACCGATCGTGGCCAGCACAGATACGCAGTATTTT | CASSEPIVASTDTQYF | TRBV6-1 | . | . | TRBJ2-3
TGTGCCAGCAGGGGGAGAGCCTACAATGAGCAGTTCTTC | CASRGRAYNEQFF | TRBV6-1 | . | . | TRBJ2-1
TGTGCCAGCAGCCGGACAGCGAACTATGGCTACACCTTC | CASSRTANYGYTF | TRBV28 | . | . | TRBJ1-2
TGTGCCAGCAGCACACAGGGCAATGAGCAGTTCTTC | CASSTQGNEQFF | TRBV7-3 | . | . | TRBJ2-1
TGCGTCAGCAGCTTGGGGACAGGCTACACTGAAGCTTTCTTT | CVSSLGTGYTEAFF | TRBV5-1 | . | TRBD1 | TRBJ1-1
TGTGCCAGCAGTGCCTTCTCCGGGACTAGTATGTACGAGCAGTACTTC | CASSAFSGTSMYEQYF | TRBV28 | . | TRBD2 | TRBJ2-7
TGTGCCAGCAGCTCGGGGCCCTTGAACACTGAAGCTTTCTTT | CASSSGPLNTEAFF | TRBV7-6 | . | . | TRBJ1-1
TGCAGCGTTGAAGGTACAGGGGAGGGCTACGAGCAGTACTTC | CSVEGTGEGYEQYF | TRBV29-1 | . | . | TRBJ2-7
TGTGCCAGCAGCAACCGGGACAGCCCGAACACCGGGGAGCTGTTTTTT | CASSNRDSPNTGELFF | TRBV5-8 | . | TRBD1 | TRBJ2-2
TGTGCCAGTAGTGGGACTCTCTCTGGGGCCAACGTCCTGACTTTC | CASSGTLSGANVLTF | TRBV19 | . | . | TRBJ2-6
TGTGCCAGCAGCCCGAGGGACTCTGGGGCCAACGTCCTGACTTTC | CASSPRDSGANVLTF | TRBV6-5 | . | . | TRBJ2-6
TGTGCCAGCAGTTTAATAGTTAGGGGCGCTGGGGCCAACGTCCTGACTTTC | CASSLIVRGAGANVLTF | TRBV28 | once | . | TRBJ2-6
TGTGCCAGCAGTGACTGGACAGGGGCTATAAGTGGCTACACCTTC | CASSDWTGAISGYTF | TRBV6-5 | . | TRBD1 | TRBJ1-2
TGTGCCAGCAGCTTAGGTGGCATCGCTAACTATGGCTACACCTTC | CASSLGGIANYGYTF | TRBV7-8 | . | . | TRBJ1-2
TGTGCCAGCAGTGAGGGGACTACCACAGATACGCAGTATTTT | CASSEGTTTDTQYF | TRBV2 | . | TRBD2 | TRBJ2-3
TGTGCCAGCAGTGGATTGGGAGAGACCCAGTACTTC | CASSGLGETQYF | TRBV2 | . | . | TRBJ2-5
TGCGCCAGCAGCTTGGGGGACAGCTCGAGGACTGAAGCTTTCTTT | CASSLGDSSRTEAFF | TRBV5-1 | once | TRBD1 | TRBJ1-1
TGCGCCAGCTCGCATGGGGGGGCGGTGGAGACCCAGTACTTC | CASSHGGAVETQYF | TRBV5-1 | . | . | TRBJ2-5
TGTGCCAGCTCAGGAGGGACAGACACTGAAGCTTTCTTT | CASSGGTDTEAFF | TRBV18 | . | TRBD1 | TRBJ1-1
TGTGCCAGCAGTTTGACAGAAGACGGCACAGATACGCAGTATTTT | CASSLTEDGTDTQYF | TRBV28 | . | . | TRBJ2-3
TGTGCCAGCAGTTACTATGGGACAGAAGAGACCCAGTACTTC | CASSYYGTEETQYF | TRBV6-6 | once | TRBD1 | TRBJ2-5
TGTGCCAGCAGTTTACAGGGGGGAAATCAGCCCCAGCATTTT | CASSLQGGNQPQHF | TRBV27 | . | TRBD1 | TRBJ1-5
TGTGCCTGTTATACCCCGGGACTCCTCTACGAGCAGTACTTC | CACYTPGLLYEQYF | TRBV30 | . | . | TRBJ2-7
TGTGCCAGTAGTATAGCAGGTCCCAGCTCCTACGAGCAGTACTTC | CASSIAGPSSYEQYF | TRBV19 | . | . | TRBJ2-7
TGTGCCAGCAGTTCCGGGACAGGACTCACCGGGGAGCTGTTTTTT | CASSSGTGLTGELFF | TRBV6-5 | once | TRBD1 | TRBJ2-2
TGTGCCAGCAGTTACTCGAAAGCATACGAGCAGTACTTC | CASSYSKAYEQYF | TRBV6-5 | . | . | TRBJ2-7
TGTGCCAGTAGAGCACGGGGGCTTGAAGCTTTCTTT | CASRARGLEAFF | TRBV19 | . | . | TRBJ1-1
TGTGCCAGTAATGGATGGGGGAGAGGCTACACCTTC | CASNGWGRGYTF | TRBV19 | . | . | TRBJ1-2
TGTGCCAGCAGCCAGACAGGGTGGGATCAGCCCCAGCATTTT | CASSQTGWDQPQHF | TRBV9 | . | TRBD1 | TRBJ1-5
TGTGCCAGCAGCAAAGGGCGGGTGAGGGACAGGGGGTTGGATGAGCAGTTCTTC | CASSKGRVRDRGLDEQFF | TRBV21-1 | . | . | TRBJ2-1
TGTGCCAGCAGCTTATTTGCGGGAGGTATTGAGACCCAGTACTTC | CASSLFAGGIETQYF | TRBV7-3 | . | TRBD2 | TRBJ2-5
TGTGCCAGCAGTTACGGGCGGGGGGGCTTTACGCAGTATTTT | CASSYGRGGFTQYF | TRBV6-5 | . | TRBD2 | TRBJ2-3
TGTGCCAGCAGCTTATCCTCGGCAGGCCTTATGAACACTGAAGCTTTCTTT | CASSLSSAGLMNTEAFF | TRBV7-8 | . | . | TRBJ1-1
TGTGCCAGCAGCTTATTTGGGACCCCTGGCTACACCTTC | CASSLFGTPGYTF | TRBV7-8 | . | . | TRBJ1-2